A single sample gave rise to the 28 T cell receptor beta chains below, sequenced in a study of T cell repertoires in MIS-A myocarditis. Measured with immunoSEQ multiplex PCR; TCRdb has only the in-frame clones, and not every one. The table records fewer than 15,000 clones, 74% of them present only once. The specimen was left ventricle heart tissue obtained at autopsy. These receptors were obtained from a man younger than 35 with fulminant myocarditis from multisystem inflammatory syndrome in adults (MIS-A) after COVID-19.

The chain employs TRBV28 and TRBJ2-7; tentative D call: TRBD2 (7 bases). CDR1 is MDHEN and CDR2 is SYDVKM in the germline V gene. The CDR3 covers 15 residues. Trimming took off 6 bases at V and 4 bases at J, with 19 bases between the two ends. Here the CDR3 reads CASSRRWGGAYEQYF. The DNA for the CDR3 is TGTGCCAGCAGCCGCCGTTGGGGGGGGGCGTACGAGCAGTACTTC.

The table lists this clone with a count of one. The chain employs TRBV5-5 and TRBJ1-3, with TRBD1 as a possible D gene (5 bases). The ends were cut back, 3 bases at V and 4 bases at J, with 14 bases in the middle. This CDR3 has 15 residues. Germline CDR1 is SGHKS and CDR2 is YYEKEE (reference sequence). As DNA, the CDR3 is TGTGCCAGCAGCTCCTTGAGCAGGGACGGAAACACCATATATTTT. Translation: CASSSLSRDGNTIYF.

The CDR3 DNA reads as TGTGCCAGCAGCCAGGGGTCCCAAGAGACCCAGTACTTC. Its translation: CASSQGSQETQYF. The J gene is TRBJ2-5, the V gene TRBV7-3, with a tentative D call TRBD1 (6 bases). Per germline, CDR1 SGHTA and CDR2 FQGTGA. With 5 bases removed from V and 1 base from J, the gap between germline ends came to 8 bases. This CDR3 is 13 amino acids long.

The chain has TRBV28 and TRBJ2-6; D unclear. Trimming removed 3 bases from V and 4 bases from J, with 16 bases in between. The CDR3 has 17 residues. Germline assignment: CDR1 MDHEN and CDR2 SYDVKM. The CDR3 DNA sequence: TGTGCCAGCAGTTTCGGAGACATCACCTCAGGGGCCAACGTCCTGACTTTC. It codes for CASSFGDITSGANVLTF.

This clone was seen only a few times. The CDR3 DNA reads TGTGCCAGCAGCTTGGTTAACCACGAGCAGTACTTC. Translating gives CASSLVNHEQYF. The V and J genes are TRBV5-6 and TRBJ2-7; D gene ambiguous. The CDR3 spans 12 residues. Germline CDR1 is SGHDT and CDR2 is YYEEEE. With 0 bases removed from V and 5 bases from J, the gap between germline ends came to 6 bases.

The chain joins TRBV7-6 to TRBJ2-1; perhaps D is TRBD1 or TRBD2 (5 bases each). The germline V gene encodes CDR1 SGHVS and CDR2 FNYEAQ. There are 15 residues in the CDR3. Trimming stripped 5 bases from V and 7 bases from J, with 18 bases between. The CDR3 here is CASSEEVGAQNEQFF. DNA for the CDR3: TGTGCCAGCAGCGAGGAGGTAGGGGCTCAGAATGAGCAGTTCTTC.

J is TRBJ1-6 and V is TRBV4-2, with 10 bases identical to TRBD1. Germline V gene lookup returns CDR1 LGHNA and CDR2 YNFKEQ. This CDR3 contains 16 residues. Trimming took 4 bases from V and 8 from J; bases not matched to a gene: 8. CDR3: CASSPRSGTGDSPLHF. The CDR3 region has the DNA TGTGCCAGCAGCCCCCGTTCCGGGACAGGGGATTCACCCCTCCACTTT.

The rearrangement joins TRBV30 to TRBJ1-2; D is ambiguous. Germline CDR1 reads GTSNPN; CDR2 reads SVGIG (reference sequence). Trimming pared 1 base from V and 6 bases from J, leaving 12 bases between. The CDR3 is 13 residues long. CDR3 amino acids: CAWSEVGFHGYTF. CDR3 DNA sequence: TGTGCCTGGAGTGAGGTGGGGTTTCATGGCTACACCTTC.

The rearrangement joins TRBV5-5 to TRBJ1-3, with D uncertain. The CDR3 is made up of 14 amino acids. Trimming removed 1 base at V and 8 bases at J, with 13 bases between. Germline CDR1 and CDR2: SGHKS and YYEKEE (reference sequence). CDR3 in DNA: TGTGCCAGCAGCTTGTATGGAAGTTTGGACACCATATATTTT. Translation: CASSLYGSLDTIYF.

The chain employs TRBV5-1 and TRBJ1-2; D possibly corresponds to TRBD1 (6 bases). Germline CDR1 is SGHRS and CDR2 is YFSETQ. CDR3 length: 16 residues. V lost 0 bases and J 6 bases, leaving 18 bases between the germline ends. CDR3 bases: TGCGCCAGCAGCTTGGCCCCTACAGGGAATCAAGATGGCTACACCTTC. This gives the protein CASSLAPTGNQDGYTF.

The genes are TRBV7-2 and TRBJ1-5; D call uncertain. There are 13 residues in the CDR3. The V end lost 5 bases, the J end lost 7 bases, and 12 bases lay between the germline ends. Germline V gene sequence: CDR1 SGHTA, CDR2 FQGNSA. CDR3 coding DNA: TGTGCCAGCAGCCCCGGGATGGCCCAGCCCCAGCATTTT. Protein: CASSPGMAQPQHF.

This clone appeared a few times. The chain joins TRBV27 to TRBJ1-1; 7 bases are a match to TRBD1. CDR3 length: 14 residues. Germline CDR1 and CDR2: MNHEY and SMNVEV (reference sequence). Germline trimming cut 0 bases from V and 11 bases from J; bases unmatched to any gene: 9. CDR3 sequence (DNA): TGTGCCAGCAGTTTATCCAGGGGGGACTCTGCGGCTTTCTTT. Translated: CASSLSRGDSAAFF.

This rearrangement joins TRBV5-1 to TRBJ2-3; 8 bases line up with TRBD2. Germline CDR1 and CDR2: SGHRS and YFSETQ. The CDR3 length is 16 residues. With 6 bases clipped from V and 3 bases from J, the junction kept 12 bases outside the gene matches. The CDR3 spells CASTFSGGELTDTQYF. Here the CDR3 DNA reads TGCGCCAGCACCTTCTCGGGAGGGGAATTGACAGATACGCAGTATTTT.

The chain recombines TRBV4-2 with TRBJ1-3, with 7 bases that match TRBD1. This CDR3 spans 15 amino acids. Germline CDR1 and CDR2: LGHNA and YNFKEQ. With V trimmed by 0 bases and J by 7 bases, 6 bases remained unmatched. The CDR3 region is CASSQEGGGANTIYF. The CDR3 bases are TGTGCCAGCAGCCAAGAGGGAGGGGGCGCGAACACCATATATTTT.

CDR3 region: CASSPRDRLTDTQYF. As DNA, the CDR3 is TGTGCCAGCAGCCCCAGGGACCGACTCACAGATACGCAGTATTTT. This chain links TRBV7-9 with TRBJ2-3; D is possibly TRBD1 or TRBD2 (5 bases each). Trimming stripped 5 bases from V and 2 bases from J, with 14 bases between. Germline V CDR1 and CDR2: SEHNR, FQNEAQ (reference sequence). The CDR3 contains 15 residues.

This clone was detected a few times. The chain links TRBV18 to TRBJ1-6, with D hard to call. The CDR3 spans 18 residues. The germline V and J ends were trimmed by 4 bases and 9 bases, with 25 bases remaining between them. Germline CDR1 is KGHSH and CDR2 is LQKENI. The CDR3 DNA sequence: TGTGCCAGCTCACGCGGGGTATCGCAGGACGGCGGGATTTCACCCCTCCACTTT. It codes for CASSRGVSQDGGISPLHF.

CDR3 bases: TGTGCCACCGGAACCCCCCTCATACGCCCCTCCTACGAGCAGTACTTC. Its protein is CATGTPLIRPSYEQYF. The chain joins TRBV2 to TRBJ2-7; D gene uncertain. The CDR3 is made up of 16 amino acids. Trimming cost V 10 bases and J 0 bases, with 22 bases left between them. From germline, CDR1 is SNHLY and CDR2 FYNNEI.

The chain recombines TRBV7-2 with TRBJ2-5; no definite D call. This CDR3 has 14 residues. Germline V lookup: CDR1 SGHTA, CDR2 FQGNSA. Deletions cut 2 bases from V and 3 bases from J, with 10 bases between. Here the CDR3 DNA reads TGTGCCAGCAGCTTAAGGGCTATGGAAGAGACCCAGTACTTC. It codes for CASSLRAMEETQYF.

V usage is TRBV11-2 and J usage is TRBJ2-2; perhaps TRBD1 as D (5 bases). Germline V gives CDR1 SGHAT, CDR2 FQNNGV. This CDR3 spans 17 amino acids. V lost 0 bases, J lost 5 bases, and 16 bases lay in between. The CDR3 is CASSLDLGRVNTGELFF. CDR3 DNA: TGTGCCAGCAGCTTAGATCTCGGCAGGGTGAATACCGGGGAGCTGTTTTTT.

This clone was seen a handful of times. This chain uses TRBV29-1 with TRBJ1-1; D gene unclear. The CDR3 length is 11 residues. Per the germline V gene, CDR1 is SQVTM and CDR2 is ANQGSEA. V was pared by 3 bases and J by 1 base, with 3 bases between. The chain's CDR3 is CSVEGNTEAFF. The CDR3 coding sequence is TGCAGCGTTGAGGGGAACACTGAAGCTTTCTTT.

The chain carries TRBV12-3 or TRBV12-4 and TRBJ1-2; possible D gene TRBD1, 5 bases. This CDR3 is built from 12 residues. V lost 8 bases, J lost 7 bases, and 14 bases lay in between. DNA of the CDR3: TGTGCCAGCGGGACGTCCCGTAGTGGCTACACCTTC. Residues: CASGTSRSGYTF.

This chain joins TRBV2 and TRBJ1-2, with TRBD1 as a possible D gene (5 bases). This CDR3 has 13 residues. Germline values: CDR1 SNHLY, CDR2 FYNNEI. Trimming pared 8 bases from V and 4 bases from J, leaving 14 bases between. DNA of the CDR3: TGTGCCAGCTCAGTAACGACAGTCTATGGCTACACCTTC. Amino acids: CASSVTTVYGYTF.

The rearrangement joins TRBV2 to TRBJ1-1; no clear D gene. The CDR3 sequence is 12 residues long. V lost 11 bases and J 11 bases, leaving 21 bases between the germline ends. Germline V CDR1 and CDR2: SNHLY, FYNNEI. The CDR3 loop reads CASTQDDLRAFF. The CDR3 nucleotides are TGTGCCTCGACTCAGGACGACCTACGGGCTTTCTTT.

The chain combines TRBV10-3 with TRBJ1-3; possibly TRBD1 for D (6 bases). Germline V gives CDR1 ENHRY, CDR2 SYGVKD. This CDR3 contains 15 residues. V lost 6 bases and J 0 bases, leaving 12 bases between the germline ends. The CDR3 protein is CAIRSQGLSGNTIYF. Written as DNA, the CDR3 is TGTGCCATCAGGTCACAGGGCCTCTCTGGAAACACCATATATTTT.

This rearrangement joins TRBV7-2 to TRBJ2-3, with 8 bases that match TRBD1. CDR1 and CDR2 from the germline V gene are SGHTA and FQGNSA. The CDR3 consists of 15 residues. V dropped 5 bases and J dropped 1; count of bases not matched to a gene: 5. CDR3 residues: CASSPHRGGTDTQYF. CDR3 DNA: TGTGCCAGCAGCCCTCACAGGGGGGGCACAGATACGCAGTATTTT. The full variable domain, completed using reference TRBV7-2 and TRBJ2-3, is GAGVSQSPSNKVTEKGKDVELRCDPISGHTALYWYRQSLGQGLEFLIYFQGNSAPDKSGLPSDRFSAERTGGSVSTLTIQRTQQEDSAVYLCASSPHRGGTDTQYFGPGTRLTVL.

The chain couples TRBV4-1 to TRBJ2-3, with D possibly matching TRBD1 (6 bases). Deletions cut 0 bases from V and 5 bases from J, with 12 bases between. The V gene's germline CDR1 is MGHRA and CDR2 YSYEKL. CDR3 size: 15 residues. Here the CDR3 reads CASSQDRGKVDTQYF. The CDR3 DNA sequence: TGCGCCAGCAGCCAAGACAGGGGCAAGGTAGATACGCAGTATTTT.

V gene TRBV5-6 combines with J gene TRBJ2-7; D is unclear. Germline V CDR1 and CDR2: SGHDT, YYEEEE. The CDR3 runs 14 residues. V was pared by 2 bases and J by 2 bases, with 11 bases between. The CDR3 sequence: CASSLTYKTYEQYF. As DNA, the CDR3 is TGTGCCAGCAGCTTAACTTACAAAACCTACGAGCAGTACTTC.

V and J are TRBV4-1 and TRBJ2-1; 8 positions agree with TRBD2. After removal of 0 bases from V and 5 bases from J, the junction contained 9 bases not matched to a gene. Germline CDR1 MGHRA, CDR2 YSYEKL. The CDR3 is 17 residues long. CDR3 sequence (DNA): TGCGCCAGCAGCCAAGATCTGGCTAGCGGGTCGGACAATGAGCAGTTCTTC. Translation gives CASSQDLASGSDNEQFF.